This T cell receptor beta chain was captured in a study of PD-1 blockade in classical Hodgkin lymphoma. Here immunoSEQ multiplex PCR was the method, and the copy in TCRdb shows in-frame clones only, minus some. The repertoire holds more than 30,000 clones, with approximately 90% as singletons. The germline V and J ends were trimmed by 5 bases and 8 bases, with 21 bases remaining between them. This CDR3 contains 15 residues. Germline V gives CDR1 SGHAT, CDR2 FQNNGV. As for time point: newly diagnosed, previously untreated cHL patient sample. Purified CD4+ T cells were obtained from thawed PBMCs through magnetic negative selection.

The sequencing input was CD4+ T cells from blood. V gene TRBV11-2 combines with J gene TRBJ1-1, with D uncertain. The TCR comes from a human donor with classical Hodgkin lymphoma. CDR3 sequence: CASSRSGVERGEAFF. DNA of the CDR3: TGTGCCAGCAGCCGCAGCGGGGTAGAACGGGGAGAAGCTTTCTTT.